This T cell receptor beta chain originates from a study of T cell repertoires in cytomegalovirus infection. TCRdb recomputed calls from the reads with MiXCR, one row per CDR3 protein. Of about 700,000 distinct CDR3 sequences listed, roughly 36% were seen once; the top ten hold around a sixth. This clonotype was observed at least ten times. What it recognizes is unknown. Germline CDR1 SGHTA, CDR2 FQGNSA. V was shortened by 5 bases and J by 2 bases, with 20 bases between the two germline ends. This CDR3 is built from 17 residues. The sequence was obtained from a human donor in good health (CMV status not recorded). Some clones in this sample may be carry-over from other donors' samples. The chain carries TRBV7-2 and TRBJ2-3; a weak D match, TRBD2 (7 bases). The sequencing here drew on cultured PBMCs, taken from culture after CMV antigen stimulation. CDR3 sequence reads: CASSVPEGRGPTDTQYF. CDR3 coding DNA: TGTGCCAGCAGCGTACCGGAGGGGCGGGGGCCCACAGATACGCAGTATTTT.